This T cell receptor beta chain was recorded in a study of regulatory T cells in long-lasting Graves disease. Noted time point: newly diagnosed GD, antithyroid drugs for less than 3 months. RNA isolated from PBMCs was used to make the TCR library. Study conclusions and caveats: Persistent patients shared more public clonotypes (under 3,000) than newly diagnosed patients (approximately 1,000).

iRepertoire HTBI primers and Arm-PCR of CDR3 regions built TCR beta libraries. TCRdb processed the multiplex PCR reads anew with MiXCR; each CDR3 protein has one entry. The table lists some 250,000 distinct CDR3 sequences, 18% of them singletons. With regard to this clonotype: Its antigen is undetermined.

This clonotype was sampled from a female donor with Graves disease. Sequencing was performed on peripheral blood mononuclear cells (PBMCs), taken at new diagnosis, from a patient treated with antithyroid drugs.

The CDR3 reads CASSDPETGGRTEAFF. The DNA for the CDR3 is TGCGCCAGCAGTGACCCGGAGACAGGGGGCCGCACTGAAGCTTTCTTT. J is TRBJ1-1 and V is TRBV10-2, with TRBD1 matching 10 bases. CDR1 and CDR2 from the germline V gene are WSHSY and SAAADI. The V segment lost 3 bases and the J segment 4 bases; nucleotides outside the gene matches: 8. CDR3 size: 16 residues.